The clone carrying this TCR beta chain was recorded only once. What it binds is not known. The CDR3 contains 18 residues. Germline trimming cut 3 bases from V and 0 bases from J; bases unmatched to any gene: 11. Germline assignment: CDR1 LNHDA and CDR2 SQIVND (reference sequence). Produced via immunoSEQ multiplex PCR; TCRdb's table is partial and in-frame only. This sample carries 15,000 to 20,000 clones, more than 75% of them seen once, and the ten largest clones take about 18%. The sample belongs to a study of somatic mutations in cytotoxic T cells in rheumatoid arthritis. Across the study: Blood samples of about 29 ml were drawn from patients (in EDTA) right after diagnosis and before any treatment.

Findings of the study overall: Antigens targeted by the expanded CD8+ clones were unknown. Increasing age coincided with elevated CD8+ clonality among rheumatoid arthritis patients, though not among healthy controls.

The sample comprised CD8+ T cells sorted from blood. V usage is TRBV19 and J usage is TRBJ1-5; 7 nucleotides align to TRBD1. This receptor was identified in a woman between 50 and 59 years old with rheumatoid arthritis. The CDR3 DNA reads as TGTGCCAGTAGTATCGGCGACAGGGTGGTTCGTAGCAATCAGCCCCAGCATTTT. It yields the protein CASSIGDRVVRSNQPQHF.